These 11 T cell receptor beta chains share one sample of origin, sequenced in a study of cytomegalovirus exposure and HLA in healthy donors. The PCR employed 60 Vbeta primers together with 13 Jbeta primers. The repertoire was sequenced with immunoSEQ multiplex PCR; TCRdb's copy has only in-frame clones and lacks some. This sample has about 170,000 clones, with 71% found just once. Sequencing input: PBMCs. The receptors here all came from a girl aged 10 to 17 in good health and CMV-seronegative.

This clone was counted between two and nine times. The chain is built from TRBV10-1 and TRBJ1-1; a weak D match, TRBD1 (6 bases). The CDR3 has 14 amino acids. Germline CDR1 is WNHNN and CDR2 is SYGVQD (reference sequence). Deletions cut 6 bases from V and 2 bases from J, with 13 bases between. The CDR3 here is CASSNDRRNTEAFF. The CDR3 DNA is TGCGCCAGCAGCAATGACAGGAGAAACACTGAAGCTTTCTTT.

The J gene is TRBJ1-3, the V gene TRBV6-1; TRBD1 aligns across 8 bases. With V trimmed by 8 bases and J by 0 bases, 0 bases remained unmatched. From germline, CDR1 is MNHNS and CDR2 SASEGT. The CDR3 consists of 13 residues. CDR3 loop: CASGTGSGNTIYF. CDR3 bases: TGTGCCAGCGGGACAGGCTCTGGAAACACCATATATTTT.

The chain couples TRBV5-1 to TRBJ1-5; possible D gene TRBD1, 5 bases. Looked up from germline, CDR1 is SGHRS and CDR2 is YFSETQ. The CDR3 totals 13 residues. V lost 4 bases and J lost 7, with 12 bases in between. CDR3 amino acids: CASSIQGWQPQHF. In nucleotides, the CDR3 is TGCGCCAGCAGCATCCAGGGATGGCAGCCCCAGCATTTT.

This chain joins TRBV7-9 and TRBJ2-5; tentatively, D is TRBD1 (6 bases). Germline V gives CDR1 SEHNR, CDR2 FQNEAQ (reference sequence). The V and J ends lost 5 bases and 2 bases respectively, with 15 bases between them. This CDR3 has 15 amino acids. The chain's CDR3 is CASSVSGQKQETQYF. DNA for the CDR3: TGTGCCAGCAGCGTCTCGGGACAAAAGCAAGAGACCCAGTACTTC.

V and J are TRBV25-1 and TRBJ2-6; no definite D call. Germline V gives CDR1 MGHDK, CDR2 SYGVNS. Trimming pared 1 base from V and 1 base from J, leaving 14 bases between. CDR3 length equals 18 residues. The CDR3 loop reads CASSEFGQPPSGANVLTF. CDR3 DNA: TGTGCCAGCAGTGAATTTGGGCAGCCTCCTTCTGGGGCCAACGTCCTGACTTTC.

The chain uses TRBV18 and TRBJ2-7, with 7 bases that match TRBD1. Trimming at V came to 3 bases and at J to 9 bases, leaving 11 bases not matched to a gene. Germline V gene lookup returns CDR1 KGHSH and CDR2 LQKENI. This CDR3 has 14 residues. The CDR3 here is CASSPQTDRDAQYF. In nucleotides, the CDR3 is TGTGCCAGCTCACCTCAGACCGACAGGGATGCGCAGTACTTC.

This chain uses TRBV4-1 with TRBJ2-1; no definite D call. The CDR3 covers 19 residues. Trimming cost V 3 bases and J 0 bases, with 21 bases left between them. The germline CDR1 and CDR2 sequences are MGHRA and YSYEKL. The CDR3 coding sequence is TGCGCCAGCAGCCACAGGTCCTCGGATCTCTATAGCTCCTACAATGAGCAGTTCTTC. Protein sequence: CASSHRSSDLYSSYNEQFF.

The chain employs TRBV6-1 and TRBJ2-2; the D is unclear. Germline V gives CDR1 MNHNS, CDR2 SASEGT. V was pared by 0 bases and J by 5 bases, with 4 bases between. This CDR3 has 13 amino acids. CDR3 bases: TGTGCCAGCAGTGAAGCTCTAACCGGGGAGCTGTTTTTT. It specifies CASSEALTGELFF.

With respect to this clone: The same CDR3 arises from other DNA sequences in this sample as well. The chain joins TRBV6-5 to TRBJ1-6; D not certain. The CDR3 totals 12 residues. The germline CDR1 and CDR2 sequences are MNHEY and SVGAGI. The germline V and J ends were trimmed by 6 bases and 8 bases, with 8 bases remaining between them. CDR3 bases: TGTGCCAGCAGCCATCGGGATTCACCCCTCCACTTT. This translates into CASSHRDSPLHF.

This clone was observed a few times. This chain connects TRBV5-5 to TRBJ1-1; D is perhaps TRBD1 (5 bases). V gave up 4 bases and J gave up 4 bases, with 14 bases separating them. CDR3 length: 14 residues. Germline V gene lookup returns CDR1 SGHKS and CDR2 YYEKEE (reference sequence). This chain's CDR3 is CASSANQGITEAFF. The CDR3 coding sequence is TGTGCCAGCAGCGCCAACCAGGGAATCACTGAAGCTTTCTTT.

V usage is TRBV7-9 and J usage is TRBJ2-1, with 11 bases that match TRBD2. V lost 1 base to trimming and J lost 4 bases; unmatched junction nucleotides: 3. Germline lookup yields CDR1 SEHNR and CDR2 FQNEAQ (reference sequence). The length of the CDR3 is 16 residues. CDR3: CASSLVTSGGYNEQFF. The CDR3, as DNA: TGTGCCAGCAGCTTAGTTACTAGCGGGGGATACAATGAGCAGTTCTTC.